The TCR beta chain under discussion was sequenced for a study of T cells after yellow fever vaccination. Study conclusions and caveats: Researchers cautioned that FACS-sorted repertoires could harbor abundant clonotypes contaminating from the bulk population.

Trimming took off 7 bases at V and 7 bases at J, with 13 bases between the two ends. This CDR3 is built from 12 residues. The germline CDR1 and CDR2 sequences are SQVTM and ANQGSEA. TCRdb called the 5' RACE reads again in MiXCR, with one record for every CDR3 protein. The table shows approximately 160,000 distinct CDR3 sequences, with approximately 6.2% occurring only once. This clonotype was observed at least ten times. The antigen is undetermined. The material sequenced was CD4+ T cells sorted from PBMCs, taken on the day of the first yellow fever vaccination. The rearrangement links TRBV29-1 to TRBJ2-2; no definite D call. The receptor was isolated from a man in his late teens or twenties who received the YFV17D yellow fever vaccine. The CDR3 loop is CSGKTPGGELFF. For the CDR3, the DNA is TGCAGCGGCAAAACTCCAGGCGGGGAGCTGTTTTTT.